This paragraph reports one T cell receptor (beta chain). This specimen belongs to a study of shared clonotypes between healthy human individuals. Profiling relied on immunoSEQ multiplex PCR, and the TCRdb table lists in-frame clones only, not all of them. The table includes about 490,000 clones, 70% to 85% detected once. The V segment lost 1 base and the J segment 7 bases; nucleotides outside the gene matches: 3. Germline V gene lookup returns CDR1 MNHNS and CDR2 SASEGT. The CDR3 totals 15 residues. The gene calls are TRBV6-1 and TRBJ2-3; 12 positions match TRBD2. Sequenced input: PBMCs. The sequence came from a woman in her thirties or forties in good health. Some clones in this sample may be carry-over from other donors' samples. CDR3 sequence reads: CASSEGLAGVYTQYF. The CDR3 nucleotides read TGTGCCAGCAGTGAAGGACTAGCGGGAGTGTATACGCAGTATTTT.